These 20 T cell receptor beta chains originate from one sample sequenced in a study of blood T cell repertoires in COVID-19 (dated by TCRdb to between 2020 and 2021). Library generation was performed with the immunoSEQ multiplex PCR assay. TCRdb provides this immuneACCESS table in a form limited to in-frame rearrangements. Some clones are lacking; in checked studies, under half of them reflect an unresolved V gene, and why the rest are absent is not known. Counted in this sample were around 59,000 clones; roughly 80% of them appeared once. The top ten clones comprise around 10% of the sample. Sequencing was carried out using peripheral blood. These receptors were taken from a human donor in a cohort sampled during active COVID-19.

This clone was picked up one time. J is TRBJ1-3 and V is TRBV7-2, with 7 bases matching TRBD1. This CDR3 spans 17 amino acids. Germline V gene sequence: CDR1 SGHTA, CDR2 FQGNSA. Trimming took 5 bases from V and 2 from J; bases not matched to a gene: 12. The CDR3 DNA reads as TGTGCCAGCAGCCTAGGGCACGGGACAGCGGCTGGAAACACCATATATTTT. It encodes CASSLGHGTAAGNTIYF.

This rearrangement joins TRBV2 to TRBJ1-1; a possible D gene is TRBD1 (5 bases). Germline V gives CDR1 SNHLY, CDR2 FYNNEI. Trimming removed 10 bases at V and 2 bases at J, with 11 bases between. CDR3 length: 12 residues. The CDR3 region has the DNA TGTGCCAACGACAGACTTAACACTGAAGCTTTCTTT. This encodes CANDRLNTEAFF.

The chain is built from TRBV7-3 and TRBJ2-1, with D unclear. The CDR3 runs to 15 residues. Germline V gene lookup returns CDR1 SGHTA and CDR2 FQGTGA. V lost 5 bases to trimming and J lost 6 bases, with 17 bases between them. Here the CDR3 DNA reads TGTGCCAGCAGCGTGAGTCCCTCCCCGGTCAATGAGCAGTTCTTC. It encodes CASSVSPSPVNEQFF.

J is TRBJ2-2 and V is TRBV28; D remains ambiguous. Trimming pared 5 bases from V and 1 base from J, leaving 11 bases between. The CDR3 is 15 amino acids. The germline V gene has CDR1 MDHEN and CDR2 SYDVKM. CDR3 region: CASSLFSVNTGELFF. The CDR3 bases are TGTGCCAGCAGTCTGTTCTCGGTGAACACCGGGGAGCTGTTTTTT.

The chain's CDR3 is CASKVTSGSSYNEQFF. The CDR3 DNA sequence: TGTGCCAGTAAGGTGACTAGCGGGAGTTCCTACAATGAGCAGTTCTTC. The chain is built from TRBV19 and TRBJ2-1; 12 bases line up with TRBD2. CDR1 and CDR2 from the germline V gene are LNHDA and SQIVND (reference sequence). The length of the CDR3 is 16 residues. With V trimmed by 7 bases and J by 1 base, 5 bases remained unmatched.

This clone was seen only a few times. The rearrangement joins TRBV9 to TRBJ1-2; a possible D gene is TRBD1 (6 bases). The CDR3 contains 15 residues. Trimming shortened V by 4 bases and J by 8 bases, and 21 bases separated the two germline ends. Looked up from germline, CDR1 is SGDLS and CDR2 is YYNGEE. CDR3 nucleotides: TGTGCCAGCAGCACCAGAGAAGGGGGAGTCAAGGGCTACACCTTC. Translated: CASSTREGGVKGYTF.

V and J are TRBV7-9 and TRBJ2-2; TRBD2 matches at 8 bases. The CDR3 runs 18 residues. V shed 2 bases and J 4 bases; nucleotides not matched to a gene: 12. From germline, CDR1 is SEHNR and CDR2 FQNEAQ (reference sequence). The CDR3 coding sequence is TGTGCCAGCAGCTTAAATGTCTATGCGGGAGGAGGCACCGGGGAGCTGTTTTTT. Encoded protein: CASSLNVYAGGGTGELFF.

This chain's CDR3 is CASSPPRGSYEQYF. The DNA of the CDR3 is TGTGCCAGCTCACCACCCAGGGGCTCATACGAGCAGTACTTC. The chain links TRBV18 to TRBJ2-7; D is possibly TRBD1 (6 bases). Trimming pared 0 bases from V and 4 bases from J, leaving 10 bases between. In germline, CDR1 is KGHSH, CDR2 LQKENI. The CDR3 contains 14 residues.

The chain recombines TRBV19 with TRBJ1-4; maybe TRBD1 (6 bases). The germline V gene encodes CDR1 LNHDA and CDR2 SQIVND (reference sequence). Trimming left V 4 bases short and J 8 bases short, with 8 bases between. The CDR3 totals 12 residues. The CDR3 DNA is TGTGCCAGTAGTAGGACAGAAGAAAAACTGTTTTTT. As protein: CASSRTEEKLFF.

The chain couples TRBV4-3 to TRBJ2-3, with D uncertain. The germline V and J ends were trimmed by 8 bases and 3 bases, with 12 bases remaining between them. Germline CDR1 and CDR2: LGHNA and YSLEER. CDR3 length: 13 residues. The DNA for the CDR3 is TGCGCCAGCGCGGCATGGTTAACAGATACGCAGTATTTT. Its protein is CASAAWLTDTQYF.

The V gene is TRBV7-9, the J gene TRBJ2-3; perhaps TRBD2 as D (5 bases). Germline CDR1 reads SEHNR; CDR2 reads FQNEAQ (reference sequence). The CDR3 covers 16 residues. V was shortened by 8 bases and J by 0 bases, with 18 bases between the two germline ends. DNA for the CDR3: TGTGCCAGCTGCCGATCGACGAGCGGAAGCACAGATACGCAGTATTTT. It codes for CASCRSTSGSTDTQYF.

The chain uses TRBV4-1 and TRBJ1-2, with D tentatively TRBD1 (5 bases). The CDR3 contains 14 residues. Germline values: CDR1 MGHRA, CDR2 YSYEKL. V was cut by 2 bases and J by 4 bases, with 11 bases left in between. CDR3 residues: CASSQITGVYGYTF. The CDR3 DNA reads as TGCGCCAGCAGCCAAATAACAGGCGTCTATGGCTACACCTTC.

This chain joins TRBV2 and TRBJ2-3; 10 nucleotides agree with TRBD2. Germline-derived CDR1 and CDR2 are SNHLY and FYNNEI. The J segment lost 2 bases and the V segment lost 3 bases, leaving 5 bases of the junction unmatched. The CDR3 is made up of 16 amino acids. CDR3 sequence: CASSERLAGDTDTQYF. The CDR3, as DNA: TGTGCCAGCAGTGAGAGGCTAGCGGGGGACACAGATACGCAGTATTTT.

The rearrangement uses TRBV11-2 and TRBJ2-3; 8 bases align to TRBD1. This CDR3 is built from 17 residues. J lost 1 base, V lost 3 bases, and 9 bases had no gene match. CDR1 and CDR2 from the germline V gene are SGHAT and FQNNGV. The CDR3 DNA follows: TGTGCCAGCAGCTTCCCCCCGGGACAGGAGGGCACAGATACGCAGTATTTT. It yields the protein CASSFPPGQEGTDTQYF. Variable domain in full (rest from reference TRBV11-2 and TRBJ2-3): EAGVAQSPRYKIIEKRQSVAFWCNPISGHATLYWYQQILGQGPKLLIQFQNNGVVDDSQLPKDRFSAERLKGVDSTLKIQPAKLEDSAVYLCASSFPPGQEGTDTQYFGPGTRLTVL.

The chain links TRBV24-1 to TRBJ2-3; unclear D gene. CDR3 length: 12 amino acids. Germline CDR1 and CDR2: KGHDR and SFDVKD. V was pared by 6 bases and J by 5 bases, with 8 bases between. CDR3 region: CATSPSGDTQYF. The DNA of the CDR3 is TGTGCCACCAGTCCTAGTGGAGATACGCAGTATTTT.

The rearrangement uses TRBV3-1 (or the pseudogene TRBV3-2) and TRBJ1-2; a weak D match, TRBD1 (5 bases). Trimming shortened V by 4 bases and J by 6 bases, and 15 bases separated the two germline ends. The CDR3 sequence is 14 residues long. Germline-derived CDR1 and CDR2 are LGHDT and YNNKEL (reference sequence). Written as DNA, the CDR3 is TGTGCCAGCAGCCCGTGGTCCAGGGCAGATGGCTACACCTTC. Encoded protein: CASSPWSRADGYTF.

Written as DNA, the CDR3 is TGTGCCAGCTCGCAGGGGGGCCGGGAGACCCAGTACTTC. This codes for CASSQGGRETQYF. V usage is TRBV18 and J usage is TRBJ2-5; perhaps TRBD1 as D (7 bases). The V and J ends lost 6 bases and 5 bases respectively, with 13 bases between them. The CDR3 extends over 13 amino acids. From germline, CDR1 is KGHSH and CDR2 LQKENI.

The rearrangement joins TRBV7-9 to TRBJ2-5; D may be TRBD2 (6 bases). The CDR3 is 14 residues long. V lost 3 bases and J 4 bases, leaving 12 bases between the germline ends. Per the germline V gene, CDR1 is SEHNR and CDR2 is FQNEAQ (reference sequence). The CDR3 DNA follows: TGTGCCAGCAGCTTCGGGGGATTAGGAGAGACCCAGTACTTC. The encoded protein is CASSFGGLGETQYF.

The chain is built from TRBV7-2 and TRBJ2-3; weak D call: TRBD1 (5 bases). The CDR3 totals 16 residues. With 1 base removed from V and 6 bases from J, the gap between germline ends came to 17 bases. Germline V gives CDR1 SGHTA, CDR2 FQGNSA. The CDR3 coding sequence is TGTGCCAGCAGCTTAGGCTTTTTGGGGTCAGGGGATACGCAGTATTTT. Its translation: CASSLGFLGSGDTQYF.

V and J are TRBV13 and TRBJ2-4, with D perhaps matching TRBD2 (5 bases). CDR1 and CDR2 (germline): PRHDT, FYEKMQ (reference sequence). The V gene lost 5 bases and the J gene lost 0 bases, with 20 bases spanning the gap. The CDR3 has 18 amino acids. This chain's CDR3 is CASSIRGLQNLAKNIQYF. The CDR3 DNA reads as TGTGCCAGCAGCATAAGAGGGCTTCAGAACTTAGCCAAAAACATTCAGTACTTC.